Presented here are 14 T cell receptor beta chains from one specimen sequenced in a study of blood T cells in healthy people across ages. A sample-barcoded 5' primer and a J-beta primer mix were used in a second PCR of about 6 to 12 cycles. TCRdb re-analysed the 5' RACE reads in MiXCR, keeping a single row per CDR3 protein. The data contain 1.5 million to 2 million distinct CDR3 sequences, approximately 50% of them singletons. Material: blood. These receptors all come from a woman in her 40s in good health.

Here the CDR3 reads CASSLLASNQETQYF. The CDR3 coding sequence is TGTGCCAGCAGTTTGTTAGCTAGCAACCAAGAGACCCAGTACTTC. V gene TRBV28 combines with J gene TRBJ2-5, with D perhaps matching TRBD2 (5 bases). Trimming removed 3 bases from V and 0 bases from J, with 11 bases in between. The germline gives CDR1 MDHEN, CDR2 SYDVKM. The length of the CDR3 is 15 residues.

The rearrangement links TRBV20-1 to TRBJ2-5; 11 bases map to TRBD2. CDR1 is DFQATT, CDR2 SNEGSKA, per germline (reference sequence). V trimming: 7 bases; J trimming: 5 bases; junction bases outside the gene matches: 15. The CDR3 is made up of 16 amino acids. The CDR3 reads CSETPTSGGRGETQYF. CDR3 sequence (DNA): TGCAGTGAAACGCCCACTAGCGGGGGCCGGGGGGAGACCCAGTACTTC.

This clonotype was counted between two and nine times. The rearrangement uses TRBV29-1 and TRBJ2-1; TRBD2 matches at 12 bases. Trimming at V came to 1 base and at J to 0 bases, leaving 4 bases not matched to a gene. The CDR3 totals 17 residues. Germline V lookup: CDR1 SQVTM, CDR2 ANQGSEA. In nucleotides, the CDR3 is TGCAGCGTTGAAGGGACTAGCGGGGAAAACTCCTACAATGAGCAGTTCTTC. This codes for CSVEGTSGENSYNEQFF.

The chain carries TRBV21-1 and TRBJ1-4; the table names TRBD1, a call not compared with the DNA. TRBV21-1 is a documented pseudogene. The CDR3 has 17 residues. The CDR3 DNA reads TGTGCCAGCAGCAAAGGGGAGGAGGGGCGGAGTGGTGAAAAACTGTTTTTT. The encoded protein is CASSKGEEGRSGEKLFF.

The chain joins TRBV12-3 or TRBV12-4 to TRBJ1-1; 7 nucleotides line up with TRBD1. CDR3 length: 14 residues. V lost 2 bases, J lost 6 bases, and 6 bases stayed unmatched. CDR3 nucleotide sequence: TGTGCCAGCAGTTTACCCCAGGGGGGAGCTGAAGCTTTCTTT. Its protein is CASSLPQGGAEAFF.

This clonotype was found a few times. The V call is TRBV20-1, the J call TRBJ1-6; D perhaps matches TRBD1 (5 bases). The CDR3 extends over 15 amino acids. Germline V lookup: CDR1 DFQATT, CDR2 SNEGSKA (reference sequence). V lost 7 bases and J lost 4, with 17 bases in between. CDR3 DNA sequence: TGCAGTGTTTCTAGCCAGAGACAGTATAATTCACCCCTCCACTTT. It yields the protein CSVSSQRQYNSPLHF.

There are a few counts of this clonotype. V and J are TRBV6-2 or TRBV6-3 and TRBJ2-1; D is uncertain. Trimming left V 2 bases short and J 8 bases short, with 7 bases between. The length of the CDR3 is 12 residues. Germline CDR1 is MNHEY and CDR2 is SVGEGT. CDR3 DNA: TGTGCCAGCAGTTACGCTTTTGATGAGCAGTTCTTC. This codes for CASSYAFDEQFF.

The rearrangement joins TRBV12-3 or TRBV12-4 to TRBJ2-3, with 7 bases that match TRBD1. The CDR3 has 16 residues. J lost 2 bases, V lost 6 bases, and 11 bases had no gene match. The CDR3 here is CASRNARDSFTDTQYF. DNA for the CDR3: TGTGCCAGCAGGAATGCACGGGACAGTTTCACAGATACGCAGTATTTT.

CDR3 protein: CASSQDLGKPPLHF. The CDR3 nucleotides are TGCGCCAGCAGCCAAGATTTGGGGAAACCACCCCTCCACTTT. The chain joins TRBV4-1 to TRBJ1-6; no clear D. CDR1 and CDR2 (germline): MGHRA, YSYEKL. The CDR3 sequence is 14 residues long. Trimming pared 0 bases from V and 11 bases from J, leaving 11 bases between.

This rearrangement joins TRBV15 to TRBJ1-5; D not resolved. CDR1 is LNHNV and CDR2 is YYDKDF in the germline V gene (reference sequence). The CDR3 has 15 residues. Trimming cost V 3 bases and J 0 bases, with 9 bases left between them. The CDR3 sequence: CATSRVRDSNQPQHF. The CDR3 DNA reads as TGTGCCACCAGCAGGGTTCGGGATAGCAATCAGCCCCAGCATTTT.

This clonotype appeared a few times. J is TRBJ2-1 and V is TRBV29-1; D gene unclear. CDR3 length equals 14 residues. The V end was cut by 6 bases, the J end by 0 bases, with 12 bases between. Germline V gene data show CDR1 as SQVTM and CDR2 as ANQGSEA. As DNA, the CDR3 is TGCAGCGTCCCAGGCGTCAGCTCCTACAATGAGCAGTTCTTC. Its translation is CSVPGVSSYNEQFF.

This chain joins TRBV20-1 and TRBJ2-7; 8 positions match TRBD1. The CDR3 length is 12 residues. With 5 bases clipped from V and 2 bases from J, the junction kept 2 bases outside the gene matches. Germline-derived CDR1 and CDR2 are DFQATT and SNEGSKA (reference sequence). This CDR3 is CSAEGQAYEQYF. The CDR3 DNA reads TGCAGTGCTGAGGGACAGGCCTACGAGCAGTACTTC.

V and J are TRBV7-2 and TRBJ2-5; 8 bases are shared with TRBD1. Germline V gene data show CDR1 as SGHTA and CDR2 as FQGNSA. With V trimmed by 2 bases and J by 2 bases, 7 bases remained unmatched. This CDR3 has 16 amino acids. This CDR3 is CASSLTRQGRQETQYF. The DNA for the CDR3 is TGTGCCAGCAGCTTAACAAGACAGGGGCGACAAGAGACCCAGTACTTC.

CDR3 nucleotide sequence: TGTGCCAGCAGTTTCGGACTAGCGGGGGGGCCCGGGGAGCTGTTTTTT. Amino acids: CASSFGLAGGPGELFF. This chain uses TRBV3-1 with TRBJ2-2; the match to TRBD2 covers 15 bases. The CDR3 has 16 residues. After removal of 6 bases from V and 6 bases from J, the junction contained 5 bases not matched to a gene. Germline-derived CDR1 and CDR2 are LGHDT and YNNKEL (reference sequence).